This T cell receptor beta chain stems from a study of early stage breast cancer tumors. Study details: Most invasive tumors, twelve of 16, were ER+/PR+/HER2-. Invasive lobular carcinomas made up about 30% of the 12 ER+/PR+/HER2- tumors.

Remarks on this clone: Its specificity is unknown.

Clones were read by immunoSEQ multiplex PCR, and TCRdb kept only the in-frame ones, dropping some. Altogether roughly 20,000 clones are present, over 70% being singletons, with the ten largest covering under 2%. The CDR3 consists of 13 residues. The germline gives CDR1 GTSNPN, CDR2 SVGIG (reference sequence). With V trimmed by 2 bases and J by 3 bases, 3 bases remained unmatched. Overall study findings and caveats: Unsorted bulk genomic DNA sequencing lacked pairing and functional marker data.

The sequenced material came from blood. The chain uses TRBV30 and TRBJ1-1, with 7 bases that match TRBD1. The origin of this receptor is a person aged 65 to 85 with breast cancer. CDR3 in amino acids: CAWSWDRYTEAFF. Here the CDR3 DNA reads TGTGCCTGGAGTTGGGACAGATACACTGAAGCTTTCTTT.